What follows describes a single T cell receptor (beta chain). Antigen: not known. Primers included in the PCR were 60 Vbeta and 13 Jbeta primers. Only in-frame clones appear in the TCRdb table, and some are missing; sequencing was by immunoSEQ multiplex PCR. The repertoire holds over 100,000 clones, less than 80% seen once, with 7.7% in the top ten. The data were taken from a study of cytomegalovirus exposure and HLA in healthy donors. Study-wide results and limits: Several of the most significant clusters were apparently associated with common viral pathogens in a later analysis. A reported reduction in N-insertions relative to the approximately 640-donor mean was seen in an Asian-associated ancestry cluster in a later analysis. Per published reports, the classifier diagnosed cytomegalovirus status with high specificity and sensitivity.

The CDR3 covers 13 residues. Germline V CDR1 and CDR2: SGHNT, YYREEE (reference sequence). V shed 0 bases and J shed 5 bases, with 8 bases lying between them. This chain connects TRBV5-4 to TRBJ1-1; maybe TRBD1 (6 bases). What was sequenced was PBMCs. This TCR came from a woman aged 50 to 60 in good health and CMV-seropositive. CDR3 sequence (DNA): TGTGCCAGCAGCTTGGTTGGACAGACTGAAGCTTTCTTT. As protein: CASSLVGQTEAFF.